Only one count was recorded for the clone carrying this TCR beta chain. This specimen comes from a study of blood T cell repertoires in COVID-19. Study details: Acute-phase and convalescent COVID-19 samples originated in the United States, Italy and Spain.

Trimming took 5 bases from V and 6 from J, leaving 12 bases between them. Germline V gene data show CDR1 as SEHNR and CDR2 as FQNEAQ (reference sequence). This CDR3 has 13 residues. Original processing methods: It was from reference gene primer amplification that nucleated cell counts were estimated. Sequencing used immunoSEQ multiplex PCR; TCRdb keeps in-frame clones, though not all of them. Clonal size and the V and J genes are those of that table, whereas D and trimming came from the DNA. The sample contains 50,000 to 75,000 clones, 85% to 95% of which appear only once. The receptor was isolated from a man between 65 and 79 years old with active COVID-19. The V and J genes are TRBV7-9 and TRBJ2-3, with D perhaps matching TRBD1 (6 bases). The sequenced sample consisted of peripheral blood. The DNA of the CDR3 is TGTGCCAGCAGCCCCCAGGGGCTTGATACGCAGTATTTT. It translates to CASSPQGLDTQYF. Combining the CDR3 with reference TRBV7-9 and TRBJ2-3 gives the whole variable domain DTGVSQNPRHKITKRGQNVTFRCDPISEHNRLYWYRQTLGQGPEFLTYFQNEAQLEKSRLLSDRFSAERPKGSFSTLEIQRTEQGDSAMYLCASSPQGLDTQYFGPGTRLTVL.